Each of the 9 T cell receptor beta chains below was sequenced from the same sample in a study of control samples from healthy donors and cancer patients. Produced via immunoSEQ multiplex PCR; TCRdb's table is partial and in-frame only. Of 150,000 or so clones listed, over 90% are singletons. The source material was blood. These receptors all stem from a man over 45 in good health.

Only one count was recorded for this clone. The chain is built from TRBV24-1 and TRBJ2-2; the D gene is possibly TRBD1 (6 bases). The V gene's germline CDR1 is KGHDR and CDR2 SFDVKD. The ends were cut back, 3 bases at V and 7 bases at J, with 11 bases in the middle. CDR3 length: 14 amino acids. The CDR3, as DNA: TGTGCCACCAGTGATCTTACAGGGTACGGGGAGCTGTTTTTT. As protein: CATSDLTGYGELFF.

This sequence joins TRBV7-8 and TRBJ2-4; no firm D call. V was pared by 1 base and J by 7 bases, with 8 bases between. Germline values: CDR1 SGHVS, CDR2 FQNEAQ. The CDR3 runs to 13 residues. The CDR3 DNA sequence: TGTGCCAGCAGCTTAGGCACTTCTAACATTCAGTACTTC. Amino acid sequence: CASSLGTSNIQYF.

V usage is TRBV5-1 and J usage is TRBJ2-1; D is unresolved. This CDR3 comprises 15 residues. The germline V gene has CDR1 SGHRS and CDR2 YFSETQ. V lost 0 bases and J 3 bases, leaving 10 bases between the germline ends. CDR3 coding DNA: TGCGCCAGCAGCTTGGCAGCACTGGTCTACAATGAGCAGTTCTTC. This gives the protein CASSLAALVYNEQFF.

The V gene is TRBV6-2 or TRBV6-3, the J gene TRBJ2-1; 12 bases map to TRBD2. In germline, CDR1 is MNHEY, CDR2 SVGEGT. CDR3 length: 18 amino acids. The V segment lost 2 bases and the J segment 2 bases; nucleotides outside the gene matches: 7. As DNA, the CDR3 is TGTGCCAGCAGTTACCCTTCTTGGACTAGCGGGGCCTACAATGAGCAGTTCTTC. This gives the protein CASSYPSWTSGAYNEQFF.

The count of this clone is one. Written as DNA, the CDR3 is TGTGCCAGTAGTATAGCGGAGCGCTCCTACAATGAGCAGTTCTTC. This codes for CASSIAERSYNEQFF. V usage is TRBV19 and J usage is TRBJ2-1; D is unresolved. CDR1 LNHDA and CDR2 SQIVND come from the germline V gene (reference sequence). V lost 1 base, J lost 0 bases, and 7 bases lay in between. The CDR3 runs to 15 residues.

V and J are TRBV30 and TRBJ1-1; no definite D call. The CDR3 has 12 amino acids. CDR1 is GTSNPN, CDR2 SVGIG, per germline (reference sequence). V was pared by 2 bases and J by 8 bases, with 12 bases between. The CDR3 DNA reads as TGTGCCTGGAGTTTCGGACTACCCGAAGCTTTCTTT. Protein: CAWSFGLPEAFF.

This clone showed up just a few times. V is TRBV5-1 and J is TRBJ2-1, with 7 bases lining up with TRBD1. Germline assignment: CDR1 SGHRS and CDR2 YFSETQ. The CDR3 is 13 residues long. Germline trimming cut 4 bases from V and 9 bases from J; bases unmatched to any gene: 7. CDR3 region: CASSMDRNAEQFF. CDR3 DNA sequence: TGCGCCAGCAGCATGGACAGGAACGCTGAGCAGTTCTTC.

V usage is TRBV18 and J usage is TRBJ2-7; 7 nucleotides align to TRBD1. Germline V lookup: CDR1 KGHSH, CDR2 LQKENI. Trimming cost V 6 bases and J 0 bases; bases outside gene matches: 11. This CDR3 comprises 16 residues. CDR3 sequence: CASSYQRQGSSYEQYF. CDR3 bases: TGTGCCAGCTCCTACCAGAGACAGGGCTCCTCCTACGAGCAGTACTTC.

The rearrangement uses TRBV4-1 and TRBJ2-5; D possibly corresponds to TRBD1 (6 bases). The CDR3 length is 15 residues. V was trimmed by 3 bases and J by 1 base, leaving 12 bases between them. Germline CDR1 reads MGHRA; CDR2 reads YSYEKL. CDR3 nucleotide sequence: TGCGCCAGCAGCCAGGCCGGGACACTCCAAGAGACCCAGTACTTC. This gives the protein CASSQAGTLQETQYF.